This TCR beta chain emerged from a study of response to subunit inactivated influenza vaccine. TCRdb re-derived calls from the RT-PCR reads in MiXCR, one entry per CDR3 protein. The sample yields hundreds of thousands of distinct CDR3 sequences, around 11% seen once. V dropped 5 bases and J dropped 6 bases, with 14 bases sitting between them. The CDR3 runs 14 residues. This clonotype was seen only a few times. These same data were also listed under a study on T cells expressing NK-cell markers. From that study: The authors made TCR beta cDNA libraries by 5'RACE template switching. This switching added a universal primer site and UMIs. Investigators obtained TCR beta repertoires from sorted CD3+CD56+NKG2C+, CD3+CD56+NKG2C- and CD3+CD56-NKG2C+ T cells. For several donors, these clonotypes were likewise the leading ones in the CD3+CD56-NKG2C+ fraction.

This material consisted of PBMCs from blood, taken on the day of vaccination. The clonotype originates from a man aged 45-60 years who received an inactivated influenza vaccine. V is TRBV12-3 or TRBV12-4 and J is TRBJ1-5; unclear D gene. For the CDR3, the DNA is TGTGCCAGCAGTGACGGCGCCGGTGGTCAGCCCCAGCATTTT. Encoded protein: CASSDGAGGQPQHF.